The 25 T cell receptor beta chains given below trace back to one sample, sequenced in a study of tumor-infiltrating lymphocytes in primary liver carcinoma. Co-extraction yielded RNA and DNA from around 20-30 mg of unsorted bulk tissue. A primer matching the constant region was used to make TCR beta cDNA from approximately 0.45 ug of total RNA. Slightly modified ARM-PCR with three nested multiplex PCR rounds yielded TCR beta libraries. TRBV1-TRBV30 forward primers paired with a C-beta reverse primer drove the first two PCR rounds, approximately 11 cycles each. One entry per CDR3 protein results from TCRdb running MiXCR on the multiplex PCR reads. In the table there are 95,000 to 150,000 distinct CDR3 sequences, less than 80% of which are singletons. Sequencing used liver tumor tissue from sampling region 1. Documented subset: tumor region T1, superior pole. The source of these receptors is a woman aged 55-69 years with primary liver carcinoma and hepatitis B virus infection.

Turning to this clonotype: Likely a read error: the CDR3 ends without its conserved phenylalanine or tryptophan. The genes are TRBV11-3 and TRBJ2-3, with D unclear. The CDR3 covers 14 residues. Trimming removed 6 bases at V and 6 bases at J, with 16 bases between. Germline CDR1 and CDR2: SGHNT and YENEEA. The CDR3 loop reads CASSRGRLTDTQYY. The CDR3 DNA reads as TGTGCCAGCAGTCGCGGTAGACTCACTGATACGCAGTATTAT.

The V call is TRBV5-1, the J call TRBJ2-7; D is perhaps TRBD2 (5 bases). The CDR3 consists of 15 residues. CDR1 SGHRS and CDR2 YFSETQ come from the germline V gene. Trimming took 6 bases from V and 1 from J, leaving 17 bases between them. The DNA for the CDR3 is TGCGCCAGCAACCCCGGAGAGGGCTGGTCCTACGAGCAGTACTTC. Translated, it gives CASNPGEGWSYEQYF. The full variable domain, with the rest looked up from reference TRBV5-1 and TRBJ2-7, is KAGVTQTPRYLIKTRGQQVTLSCSPISGHRSVSWYQQTPGQGLQFLFEYFSETQRNKGNFPGRFSGRQFSNSRSEMNVSTLELGDSALYLCASNPGEGWSYEQYFGPGTRLTVT.

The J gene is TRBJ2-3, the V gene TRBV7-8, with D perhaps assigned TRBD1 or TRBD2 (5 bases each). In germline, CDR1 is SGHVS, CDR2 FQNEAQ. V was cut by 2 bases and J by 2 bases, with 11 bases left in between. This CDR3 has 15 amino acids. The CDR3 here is CASSLFGTATDTQYF. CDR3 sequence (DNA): TGTGCCAGCAGCTTATTCGGGACGGCCACAGATACGCAGTATTTT.

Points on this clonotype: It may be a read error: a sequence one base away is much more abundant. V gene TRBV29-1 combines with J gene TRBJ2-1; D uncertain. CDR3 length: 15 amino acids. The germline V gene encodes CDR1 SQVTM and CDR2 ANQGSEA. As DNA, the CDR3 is TGCAACGTTGAAGTACACCCCAACTCCTACAATGAGCAGTTCTTC. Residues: CNVEVHPNSYNEQFF.

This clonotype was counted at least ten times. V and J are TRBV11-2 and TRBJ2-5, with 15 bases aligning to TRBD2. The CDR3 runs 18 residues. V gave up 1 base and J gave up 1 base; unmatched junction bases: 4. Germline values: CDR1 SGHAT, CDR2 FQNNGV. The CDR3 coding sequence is TGTGCCAGCAGCTTAGTTGGACTAGCGGGAGGGTTCCAAGAGACCCAGTACTTC. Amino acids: CASSLVGLAGGFQETQYF.

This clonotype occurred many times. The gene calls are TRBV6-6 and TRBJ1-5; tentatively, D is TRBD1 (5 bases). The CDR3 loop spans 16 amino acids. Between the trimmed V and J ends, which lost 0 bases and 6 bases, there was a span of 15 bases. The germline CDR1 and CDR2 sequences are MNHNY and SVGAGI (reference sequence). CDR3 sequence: CASSYSTGGGFQPQHF. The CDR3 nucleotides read TGTGCCAGCAGTTACTCCACCGGGGGAGGTTTTCAGCCCCAGCATTTT.

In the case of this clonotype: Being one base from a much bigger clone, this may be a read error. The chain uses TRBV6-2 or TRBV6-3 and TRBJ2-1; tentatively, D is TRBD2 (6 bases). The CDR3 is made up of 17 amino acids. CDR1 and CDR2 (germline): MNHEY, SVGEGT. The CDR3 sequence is CASSSGGGRLLGNERFF. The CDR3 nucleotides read TGTGCCAGCAGTTCCGGGGGTGGTAGGCTCCTGGGAAATGAGCGGTTCTTC.

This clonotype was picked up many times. The CDR3 DNA is TGTGCCAGCAGCCCGGGACAGGGGCGCTCCTACGAGCAGTACTTC. Its protein is CASSPGQGRSYEQYF. The chain joins TRBV5-5 to TRBJ2-7; 10 nucleotides agree with TRBD1. CDR3 length: 15 amino acids. Germline values: CDR1 SGHKS, CDR2 YYEKEE (reference sequence). The V gene end was trimmed by 4 bases and the J gene end by 0 bases; junction bases not matched to a gene: 4.

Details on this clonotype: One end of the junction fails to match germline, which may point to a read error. DNA of the CDR3: TGTGCCAGCAGCTTGACAGAGGGAGACTATGGCTACATCTTC. This encodes CASSLTEGDYGYIF. The rearrangement uses TRBV11-2 and TRBJ1-2, with TRBD1 as a possible D gene (5 bases). This CDR3 is built from 14 residues. In germline, CDR1 is SGHAT, CDR2 FQNNGV.

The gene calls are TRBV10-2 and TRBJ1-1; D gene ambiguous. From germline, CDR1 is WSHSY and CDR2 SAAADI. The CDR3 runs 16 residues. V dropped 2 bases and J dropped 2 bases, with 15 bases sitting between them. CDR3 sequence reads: CASSEVPGGANTEAFF. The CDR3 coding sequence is TGCGCCAGCAGTGAGGTGCCGGGAGGCGCCAACACTGAAGCTTTCTTT.

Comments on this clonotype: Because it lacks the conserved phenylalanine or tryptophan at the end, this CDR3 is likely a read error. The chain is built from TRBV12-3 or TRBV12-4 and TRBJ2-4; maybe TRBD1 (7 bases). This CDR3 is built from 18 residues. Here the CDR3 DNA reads TGTGCCAGCAGTTTTGGGGGGTCGGGACAGTTAGCCAAGAACATTCAGTACTAC. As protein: CASSFGGSGQLAKNIQYY.

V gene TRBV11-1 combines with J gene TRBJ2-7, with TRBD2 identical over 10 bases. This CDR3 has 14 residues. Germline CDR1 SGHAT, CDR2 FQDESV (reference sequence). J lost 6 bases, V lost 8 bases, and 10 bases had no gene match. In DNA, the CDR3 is TGTGCCAGCTCCCAATTAGCGGGAGGTACCGAGCAGTACTTC. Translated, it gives CASSQLAGGTEQYF.

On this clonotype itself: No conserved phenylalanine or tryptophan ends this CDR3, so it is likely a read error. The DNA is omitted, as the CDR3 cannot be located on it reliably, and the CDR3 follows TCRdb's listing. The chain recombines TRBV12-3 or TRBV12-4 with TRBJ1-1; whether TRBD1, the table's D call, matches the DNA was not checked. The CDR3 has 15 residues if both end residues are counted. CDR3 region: CASSPGTGGTLEAFS.

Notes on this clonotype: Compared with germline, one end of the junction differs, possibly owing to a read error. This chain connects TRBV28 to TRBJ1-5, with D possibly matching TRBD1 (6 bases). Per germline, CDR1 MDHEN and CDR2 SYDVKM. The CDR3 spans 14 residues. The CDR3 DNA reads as TGTGCCAGCAACTTAATGGGGGCGGATCAGCCCCAGAATTTT. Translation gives CASNLMGADQPQNF.

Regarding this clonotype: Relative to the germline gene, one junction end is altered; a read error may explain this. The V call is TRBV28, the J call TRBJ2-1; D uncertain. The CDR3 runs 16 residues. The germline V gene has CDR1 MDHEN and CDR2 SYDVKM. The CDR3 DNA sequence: TGTGCCAGCAGCCCCACCGGGCCCGAGATAAACAATGAGCCGTTCTTC. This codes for CASSPTGPEINNEPFF.

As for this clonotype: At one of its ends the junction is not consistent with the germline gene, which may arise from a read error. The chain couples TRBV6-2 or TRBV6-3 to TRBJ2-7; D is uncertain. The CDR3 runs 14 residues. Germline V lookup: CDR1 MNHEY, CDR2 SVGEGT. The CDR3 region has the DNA TGTACCAGCAGTTACGGGTCCCCGATGTTCGAGCAGTACTTC. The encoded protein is CTSSYGSPMFEQYF.

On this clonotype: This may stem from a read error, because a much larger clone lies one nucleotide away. The CDR3 DNA is TGTGCCAGCAGTCCTACACGAATGGGAGAGACCCAGTACTTC. Translation: CASSPTRMGETQYF. The rearrangement links TRBV6-5 to TRBJ2-5; no clear D gene. The ends were cut back, 5 bases at V and 4 bases at J, with 14 bases in the middle. The CDR3 sequence is 14 residues long. Germline CDR1 MNHEY, CDR2 SVGAGI.

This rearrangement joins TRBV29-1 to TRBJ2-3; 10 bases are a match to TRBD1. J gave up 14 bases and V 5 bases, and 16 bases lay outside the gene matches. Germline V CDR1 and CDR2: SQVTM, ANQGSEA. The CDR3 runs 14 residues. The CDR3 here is CSVTPGTGADTRYF. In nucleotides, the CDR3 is TGCAGCGTTACCCCCGGGACAGGGGCAGATACCCGGTATTTT.

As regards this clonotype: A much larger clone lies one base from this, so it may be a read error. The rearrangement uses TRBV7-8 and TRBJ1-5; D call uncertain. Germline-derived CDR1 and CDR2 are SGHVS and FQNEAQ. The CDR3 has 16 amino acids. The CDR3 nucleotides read TGTGCCAGCAGCCCTAGGACCGGAGGGAGCAATCGGCCCCAGCATTTT. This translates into CASSPRTGGSNRPQHF.

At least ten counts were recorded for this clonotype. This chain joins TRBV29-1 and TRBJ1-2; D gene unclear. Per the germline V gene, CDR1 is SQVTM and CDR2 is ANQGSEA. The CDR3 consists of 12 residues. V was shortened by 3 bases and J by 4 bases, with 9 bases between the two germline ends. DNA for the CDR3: TGCAGCGTTGATGGGAGCGGCTATGGCTACACCTTC. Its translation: CSVDGSGYGYTF.

The CDR3 DNA sequence: TGCGCCGGCGGCCAGACGATCGGAACAGATACGCAGTATTTT. Translation: CAGGQTIGTDTQYF. The chain joins TRBV4-1 to TRBJ2-3; D uncertain. Per the germline V gene, CDR1 is MGHRA and CDR2 is YSYEKL. This CDR3 comprises 14 residues. The V and J ends lost 11 bases and 3 bases respectively, with 18 bases between them.

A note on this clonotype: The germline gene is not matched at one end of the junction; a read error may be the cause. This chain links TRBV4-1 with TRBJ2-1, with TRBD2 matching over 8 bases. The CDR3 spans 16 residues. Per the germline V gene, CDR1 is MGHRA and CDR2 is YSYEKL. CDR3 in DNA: TGCGCCAGCAGCCAAGGGCCGGGAGGGAAGTACAATGAGCAGTCCTTC. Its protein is CASSQGPGGKYNEQSF.

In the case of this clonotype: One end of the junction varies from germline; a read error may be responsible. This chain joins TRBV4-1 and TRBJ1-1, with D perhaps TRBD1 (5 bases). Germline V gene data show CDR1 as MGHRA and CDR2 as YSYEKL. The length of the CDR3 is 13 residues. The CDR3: CASNQGGDSEAFF. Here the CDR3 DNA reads TGCGCCAGCAACCAAGGCGGAGACAGTGAAGCTTTCTTT.

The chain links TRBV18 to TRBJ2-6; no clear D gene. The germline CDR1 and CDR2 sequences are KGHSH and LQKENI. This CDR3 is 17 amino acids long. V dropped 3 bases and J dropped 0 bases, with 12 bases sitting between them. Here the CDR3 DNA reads TGTGCCAGCTCACCGTCCCGAGGTAGCTCTGGGGCCAACGTCCTGACTTTC. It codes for CASSPSRGSSGANVLTF.

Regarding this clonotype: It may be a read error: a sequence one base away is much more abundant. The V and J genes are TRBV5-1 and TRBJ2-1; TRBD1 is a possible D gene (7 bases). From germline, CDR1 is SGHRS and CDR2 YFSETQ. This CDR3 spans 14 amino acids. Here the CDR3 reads CASRLRDSSYEQSF. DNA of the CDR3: TGCGCCAGCAGACTGCGGGACAGTTCCTACGAGCAGTCCTTC.